Sequencing of this T cell receptor (beta chain) was carried out in a study of blood T cell repertoires in COVID-19. Background on the study: The United States, Italy and Spain provided the acute and convalescent COVID-19 samples.

CDR1 and CDR2 (germline): SGHDN, FVKESK. V gave up 0 bases and J gave up 2 bases; unmatched junction bases: 4. This CDR3 spans 15 amino acids. Original processing notes: The authors estimated nucleated cell counts from reference gene primer amplification. This table comes from immunoSEQ multiplex PCR, and its TCRdb copy is limited to in-frame clones, with some not included. That table furnishes V, J and clone size, whereas the DNA furnished D and trimming. The table shows some 15,000 clones, with 88% occurring only once. The TCR originated in a human donor in a cohort sampled during active COVID-19. V usage is TRBV14 and J usage is TRBJ2-7; 7 bases are shared with TRBD1. The specimen was peripheral blood. CDR3 protein: CASSQDTGTAYEQYF. The CDR3 DNA reads as TGTGCCAGCAGCCAAGATACCGGGACAGCCTACGAGCAGTACTTC.